The 7 T cell receptor beta chains below come from one sample, sequenced in a study of blood T cell repertoires in COVID-19. The protocol was immunoSEQ multiplex PCR, while the TCRdb copy is restricted to in-frame clones and leaves out a portion. Among roughly 290,000 clones listed, around 87% were seen once. The sequenced sample was peripheral blood. The receptors come from a woman aged 45-65 years who had recovered from COVID-19.

V is TRBV24-1 and J is TRBJ2-7, with D unclear. V was pared by 2 bases and J by 5 bases, with 18 bases between. This CDR3 has 16 amino acids. Germline V lookup: CDR1 KGHDR, CDR2 SFDVKD. The CDR3, as DNA: TGTGCCACCAGTGATTCCTTATTGGGCCAGAGAAACGAGCAGTACTTC. This sequence encodes CATSDSLLGQRNEQYF.

The chain links TRBV29-1 to TRBJ2-7; possible D gene TRBD2, 6 bases. The CDR3 runs to 11 residues. Germline CDR1 SQVTM, CDR2 ANQGSEA. The ends were cut back, 6 bases at V and 2 bases at J, with 8 bases in the middle. CDR3 nucleotide sequence: TGCAGCGTCTGGGAGGCCTACGAGCAGTACTTC. Translation: CSVWEAYEQYF.

V is TRBV24-1 and J is TRBJ1-2; D is perhaps TRBD1 (5 bases). This CDR3 is 13 amino acids long. Per the germline V gene, CDR1 is KGHDR and CDR2 is SFDVKD. Trimming cost V 5 bases and J 2 bases, with 8 bases left between them. Written as DNA, the CDR3 is TGTGCCACCAGTGGGGCAGGGAACTATGGCTACACCTTC. It codes for CATSGAGNYGYTF.

CDR3 sequence: CASSSAGTGDEKLFF. CDR3 DNA sequence: TGTGCCAGCAGCTCGGCCGGGACAGGGGATGAAAAACTGTTTTTT. The V gene is TRBV5-4, the J gene TRBJ1-4; 10 nucleotides align to TRBD1. Germline CDR1 is SGHNT and CDR2 is YYREEE (reference sequence). Trimming removed 3 bases from V and 6 bases from J; junction bases left unmatched: 5. The CDR3 is made up of 15 amino acids. Complete variable domain (other parts from reference TRBV5-4 and TRBJ1-4): ETGVTQSPTHLIKTRGQQVTLRCSSQSGHNTVSWYQQALGQGPQFIFQYYREEENGRGNFPPRFSGLQFPNYSSELNVNALELDDSALYLCASSSAGTGDEKLFFGSGTQLSVL.

This CDR3 reads CASSYSTPSGSNEQFF. CDR3 bases: TGTGCCAGCAGTTACTCGACTCCTAGCGGGAGCAATGAGCAGTTCTTC. The gene calls are TRBV6-6 and TRBJ2-1; TRBD2 matches 10 bases. The V and J ends lost 0 bases and 6 bases, in that order; junction bases with no gene match: 5. Germline-derived CDR1 and CDR2 are MNHNY and SVGAGI (reference sequence). The CDR3 runs to 16 residues.

This clone has just one count. CDR3 bases: TGTGCCAGTAGAACCGGGACTACGGGCACCGGGGAGCTGTTTTTT. It codes for CASRTGTTGTGELFF. V is TRBV19 and J is TRBJ2-2; TRBD2 agrees at 7 bases. The J segment lost 4 bases and the V segment lost 6 bases, leaving 8 bases of the junction unmatched. Germline V gene data show CDR1 as LNHDA and CDR2 as SQIVND (reference sequence). The CDR3 spans 15 residues.

The gene calls are TRBV25-1 and TRBJ1-1, with D possibly matching TRBD1 (6 bases). The V end lost 3 bases, the J end lost 3 bases, and 11 bases lay between the germline ends. The CDR3 is 14 amino acids. Germline loops: CDR1 MGHDK, CDR2 SYGVNS. The CDR3 coding sequence is TGTGCCAGCAGTGATCCTACAGGGTACACTGAAGCTTTCTTT. This encodes CASSDPTGYTEAFF.